The rows below give T cell receptor beta chains drawn from one sample of a study of cytomegalovirus exposure and HLA in healthy donors. Sequencing used immunoSEQ multiplex PCR; TCRdb keeps in-frame clones, though not all of them. Found here are approximately 65,000 clones, roughly 96% of them singletons; the top ten hold 2% to 2.5%. The sequenced material came from PBMCs. Receptors were obtained from a man aged 18 to 30 in good health and CMV-seronegative. Each CDR3 is given with its conserved first and last residue. Fields, in order: clone size, J gene, D gene, V gene, CDR3 DNA, CDR3 protein. D genes are given only for firm matches. Only part of the rows carry a size: once, few, many, or a class if the clone is expanded.

clone size: NA; J gene: TRBJ2-1; D gene: NA; V gene: TRBV12-5; CDR3 DNA: TGTGCTAGTGCCTTTCTTCTTAGCGGAGGGGAGCCGTTCTTC; CDR3 protein: CASAFLLSGGEPFF
clone size: once; J gene: TRBJ1-5; D gene: NA; V gene: TRBV12-5; CDR3 DNA: TGTGCTAGTGGCGATCAGCCCCAGCATTTT; CDR3 protein: CASGDQPQHF
clone size: NA; J gene: TRBJ2-3; D gene: NA; V gene: TRBV11-3; CDR3 DNA: TGTGCCAGCAGCCCCTCTATTACAGGGACAGATACGCAGTATTTT; CDR3 protein: CASSPSITGTDTQYF
clone size: NA; J gene: TRBJ2-7; D gene: TRBD1; V gene: TRBV5-1; CDR3 DNA: TGCGCCAGCAGCCCCCGGACAGGGCAGGTTCAAGAGCAGTACTTC; CDR3 protein: CASSPRTGQVQEQYF
clone size: NA; J gene: TRBJ1-5; D gene: NA; V gene: TRBV2; CDR3 DNA: TGTGCCAGCAGTGAAGCCCGGGGTAGCAATCAGCCCCAGCATTTT; CDR3 protein: CASSEARGSNQPQHF
clone size: NA; J gene: TRBJ2-7; D gene: TRBD1; V gene: TRBV6-5; CDR3 DNA: TGTGCCAGCAGTTACGTGGGGACAGGGTTCTACGAGCAGTACTTC; CDR3 protein: CASSYVGTGFYEQYF
clone size: NA; J gene: TRBJ2-7; D gene: TRBD1; V gene: TRBV27; CDR3 DNA: TGTGCCACCTCCGGGACAGATTCCTACGAGCAGTACTTC; CDR3 protein: CATSGTDSYEQYF
clone size: NA; J gene: TRBJ2-7; D gene: TRBD1; V gene: TRBV5-4; CDR3 DNA: TGTGCCAGCAGCTTTGGGACAGGCCAGGTCGAGCAGTACTTC; CDR3 protein: CASSFGTGQVEQYF
clone size: NA; J gene: TRBJ1-6; D gene: NA; V gene: TRBV19; CDR3 DNA: TGTGCCAGTAGTATCGTCTCATCGAGGCGAGGGTATAATTCACCCCTCCACTTT; CDR3 protein: CASSIVSSRRGYNSPLHF
clone size: NA; J gene: TRBJ1-1; D gene: TRBD1; V gene: TRBV29-1; CDR3 DNA: TGCAGCGTTGTTGCAGGGGGCTCCATGAACACTGAAGCTTTCTTT; CDR3 protein: CSVVAGGSMNTEAFF
clone size: NA; J gene: TRBJ1-1; D gene: TRBD1; V gene: TRBV28; CDR3 DNA: TGTGCCAGCAGGGAGGGACAGAAGAACACTGAAGCTTTCTTT; CDR3 protein: CASREGQKNTEAFF
clone size: once; J gene: TRBJ1-2; D gene: NA; V gene: TRBV5-6; CDR3 DNA: TGTGCCAGCAGCTTGGACGGGAGGGTTGACTATGGCTACACCTTC; CDR3 protein: CASSLDGRVDYGYTF
clone size: few; J gene: TRBJ1-4; D gene: TRBD1; V gene: TRBV30; CDR3 DNA: TGTGCCTGGAGTGTATCGGGACAGAGGGAAAAACTGTTTTTT; CDR3 protein: CAWSVSGQREKLFF
clone size: NA; J gene: TRBJ2-7; D gene: NA; V gene: TRBV6-1; CDR3 DNA: TGTGCCAGCAACGACAGGTCTGGCTACGAGCAGTACTTC; CDR3 protein: CASNDRSGYEQYF
clone size: NA; J gene: TRBJ2-3; D gene: TRBD2; V gene: TRBV19; CDR3 DNA: TGTGCCAGTAGACGAACCGGGACTAGCGATCTTACCCCAGATACGCAGTATTTT; CDR3 protein: CASRRTGTSDLTPDTQYF
clone size: NA; J gene: TRBJ2-7; D gene: TRBD1; V gene: TRBV27; CDR3 DNA: TGTGCCAGCAGTACGGACAGGGCAGAAACCTACGAGCAGTACTTC; CDR3 protein: CASSTDRAETYEQYF
clone size: NA; J gene: TRBJ2-1; D gene: NA; V gene: TRBV6-1; CDR3 DNA: TGTGCCAGCAGTTATGGACTCTCCTCTGATGAGCAGTTCTTC; CDR3 protein: CASSYGLSSDEQFF
clone size: NA; J gene: TRBJ2-7; D gene: TRBD1; V gene: TRBV11-2; CDR3 DNA: TGTGCCAGCAGGACGGGACAGTCCTACGAGCAGTACTTC; CDR3 protein: CASRTGQSYEQYF
clone size: NA; J gene: TRBJ1-2; D gene: NA; V gene: TRBV28; CDR3 DNA: TGTGCCAGCAGTTTACGGACAGCCTATGGCTACACCTTC; CDR3 protein: CASSLRTAYGYTF
clone size: NA; J gene: TRBJ2-2; D gene: TRBD2; V gene: TRBV9; CDR3 DNA: TGTGCCAGCAGCGCCACAGCGGGAGTTACCGGGGAGCTGTTTTTT; CDR3 protein: CASSATAGVTGELFF
clone size: NA; J gene: TRBJ1-1; D gene: TRBD1; V gene: TRBV19; CDR3 DNA: TGTGCCAGTAGTCCAGGACAGGGGCGCACTGAAGCTTTCTTT; CDR3 protein: CASSPGQGRTEAFF
clone size: NA; J gene: TRBJ1-5; D gene: NA; V gene: TRBV19; CDR3 DNA: TGTGCCAGTAGTCCCTCCAGGGATGGGGACAATCAGCCCCAGCATTTT; CDR3 protein: CASSPSRDGDNQPQHF
clone size: NA; J gene: TRBJ2-5; D gene: TRBD1; V gene: TRBV14; CDR3 DNA: TGTGCCAGCAGCCCAAGACAGGGGGGCAACCAAGAGACCCAGTACTTC; CDR3 protein: CASSPRQGGNQETQYF
clone size: NA; J gene: TRBJ2-6; D gene: NA; V gene: TRBV11-3; CDR3 DNA: TGTGCCAGCAGCTCCGGGAGTGGGATCTCTGGGGCCAACGTCCTGACTTTC; CDR3 protein: CASSSGSGISGANVLTF
clone size: NA; J gene: TRBJ1-5; D gene: TRBD1; V gene: TRBV6-1; CDR3 DNA: TGTGCCAGCAGTCCGGACAGGGACCTACAGCCCCAGCATTTT; CDR3 protein: CASSPDRDLQPQHF
clone size: NA; J gene: TRBJ1-1; D gene: NA; V gene: TRBV7-8; CDR3 DNA: TGTGCCAGCAGCAACAGGGTTAACACTGAAGCTTTCTTT; CDR3 protein: CASSNRVNTEAFF
clone size: NA; J gene: TRBJ2-7; D gene: TRBD2; V gene: TRBV6-5; CDR3 DNA: TGTGCCAGCAGTTACACGGGACTAAGCGACTACGAGCAGTACTTC; CDR3 protein: CASSYTGLSDYEQYF
clone size: NA; J gene: TRBJ1-5; D gene: TRBD1; V gene: TRBV19; CDR3 DNA: TGTGCCAGTAGTATCACTTATAACAGGGGCGGGGAGCCCCAGCATTTT; CDR3 protein: CASSITYNRGGEPQHF
clone size: NA; J gene: TRBJ2-3; D gene: NA; V gene: TRBV7-3; CDR3 DNA: TGTGCCAGCAGCAGTAGCGGCACAGATACGCAGTATTTT; CDR3 protein: CASSSSGTDTQYF
clone size: NA; J gene: TRBJ2-7; D gene: TRBD1; V gene: TRBV6-6; CDR3 DNA: TGTGCCAGCAGACCAACCGGGACAGGGGGCCGGGCTCCGTACTTC; CDR3 protein: CASRPTGTGGRAPYF
clone size: once; J gene: TRBJ2-1; D gene: TRBD1; V gene: TRBV14; CDR3 DNA: TGTGCCAGCAGCCAAGCTGGACAGGCTATGACCGCCTACAATGAGCAGTTCTTC; CDR3 protein: CASSQAGQAMTAYNEQFF
clone size: NA; J gene: TRBJ2-1; D gene: TRBD2; V gene: TRBV25-1; CDR3 DNA: TGTGCCAGCAGTGAATCGGGGACTAGGACCGATGAGCAGTTCTTC; CDR3 protein: CASSESGTRTDEQFF
clone size: NA; J gene: TRBJ1-1; D gene: NA; V gene: TRBV4-1; CDR3 DNA: TGCGCCAGCAGCCAAGATCTAGGCTACCCTGAAGCTTTCTTT; CDR3 protein: CASSQDLGYPEAFF
clone size: NA; J gene: TRBJ2-3; D gene: TRBD1; V gene: TRBV30; CDR3 DNA: TGTGCCTGGAGTCAGGGGGCCGGCACAGATACGCAGTATTTT; CDR3 protein: CAWSQGAGTDTQYF
clone size: once; J gene: TRBJ1-3; D gene: TRBD1; V gene: TRBV5-5; CDR3 DNA: TGTGCCAGCAGCCACACAGGGGTCTCTGGAAACACCATATATTTT; CDR3 protein: CASSHTGVSGNTIYF
clone size: NA; J gene: TRBJ2-1; D gene: TRBD2; V gene: TRBV6-5; CDR3 DNA: TGTGCCAGCAGTGTTGGGACTAGCGGGAGTGATGAGCAGTTCTTC; CDR3 protein: CASSVGTSGSDEQFF
clone size: NA; J gene: TRBJ2-3; D gene: TRBD1; V gene: TRBV7-3; CDR3 DNA: TGTGCCAGCAGCCCTCGACTCGACAGGGCGAGCACAGATACGCAGTATTTT; CDR3 protein: CASSPRLDRASTDTQYF
clone size: NA; J gene: TRBJ2-7; D gene: NA; V gene: TRBV6-1; CDR3 DNA: TGTGCCAGCAGCTCGATCGCGGACAGCTCCTACGAGCAGTACTTC; CDR3 protein: CASSSIADSSYEQYF
clone size: NA; J gene: TRBJ1-6; D gene: NA; V gene: TRBV9; CDR3 DNA: TGTGCCAGCAGCGTTGCCGGAGGGCAGGAGGGGAATTCACCCCTCCACTTT; CDR3 protein: CASSVAGGQEGNSPLHF
clone size: NA; J gene: TRBJ2-6; D gene: NA; V gene: TRBV10-3; CDR3 DNA: TGTGCCATCAGTGACATCGGGACATCCTTCTCTGGGGCCAACGTCCTGACTTTC; CDR3 protein: CAISDIGTSFSGANVLTF
clone size: NA; J gene: TRBJ2-2; D gene: NA; V gene: TRBV7-9; CDR3 DNA: TGTGCCAGCAGCCCCGACAAGAACACCGGGGAGCTGTTTTTT; CDR3 protein: CASSPDKNTGELFF
clone size: NA; J gene: TRBJ2-2; D gene: NA; V gene: TRBV7-2; CDR3 DNA: TGTGCCAGCAGCTTACACTTTTCGGGGGGCAGGGTAGAAACCGGGGAGCTGTTTTTT; CDR3 protein: CASSLHFSGGRVETGELFF
clone size: NA; J gene: TRBJ1-2; D gene: TRBD1; V gene: TRBV5-6; CDR3 DNA: TGTGCCAGCAACCCGACAGGGTATATCGATGGCTACACCTTC; CDR3 protein: CASNPTGYIDGYTF
clone size: NA; J gene: TRBJ2-7; D gene: NA; V gene: TRBV20-1; CDR3 DNA: TGCAGTGCTAGGGAGGGCTACGAGCAGTACTTC; CDR3 protein: CSAREGYEQYF
clone size: NA; J gene: TRBJ1-2; D gene: TRBD1; V gene: TRBV29-1; CDR3 DNA: TGCAGCGTTGATCCGACAGGGGGCTATGGCTACACCTTC; CDR3 protein: CSVDPTGGYGYTF
clone size: NA; J gene: TRBJ2-7; D gene: NA; V gene: TRBV19; CDR3 DNA: TGTGCCAGTAGTATTCAGGGCTCCTACGAGCAGTACTTC; CDR3 protein: CASSIQGSYEQYF
clone size: NA; J gene: TRBJ2-2; D gene: NA; V gene: TRBV5-4; CDR3 DNA: TGTGCCAGCAGCTTACCCACTAGGGCCGGGGAGCTGTTTTTT; CDR3 protein: CASSLPTRAGELFF
clone size: once; J gene: TRBJ2-3; D gene: TRBD2; V gene: TRBV30; CDR3 DNA: TGTGCCTGGAATCCCGGACTAGCGGGAAACACAGATACGCAGTATTTT; CDR3 protein: CAWNPGLAGNTDTQYF
clone size: NA; J gene: TRBJ1-4; D gene: NA; V gene: TRBV6-5; CDR3 DNA: TGTGCCAGCAGTTACTCGAGGCAGGGTGGACTGTTTTTT; CDR3 protein: CASSYSRQGGLFF
clone size: NA; J gene: TRBJ1-2; D gene: NA; V gene: TRBV30; CDR3 DNA: TGTGCCTGGAGGGCGGATGCTTATGGCTACACCTTC; CDR3 protein: CAWRADAYGYTF
clone size: NA; J gene: TRBJ1-1; D gene: NA; V gene: TRBV11-2; CDR3 DNA: TGTGCCAGCAGCTTAGAGGGAGGGGTGAACACTGAAGCTTTCTTT; CDR3 protein: CASSLEGGVNTEAFF
clone size: NA; J gene: TRBJ1-5; D gene: NA; V gene: TRBV19; CDR3 DNA: TGTGCCAGTAGTATTGGGGGGGAAGGACATCAGCCCCAGCATTTT; CDR3 protein: CASSIGGEGHQPQHF
clone size: NA; J gene: TRBJ1-3; D gene: NA; V gene: TRBV11-2; CDR3 DNA: TGTGCCAGCTCCACCCGGAGGGTCTCTGGAAACACCATATATTTT; CDR3 protein: CASSTRRVSGNTIYF
clone size: NA; J gene: TRBJ2-7; D gene: TRBD1; V gene: TRBV11-2; CDR3 DNA: TGTGCCAGCAGCTCGTTGGACAGGGGGCACGAGCAGTACTTC; CDR3 protein: CASSSLDRGHEQYF
clone size: NA; J gene: TRBJ2-3; D gene: NA; V gene: TRBV9; CDR3 DNA: TGTGCCAGCAGCTACCAGCGGACAGATACGCAGTATTTT; CDR3 protein: CASSYQRTDTQYF